These 14 T cell receptor beta chains were all obtained from the same sample, sequenced in a study of T cell changes during pregnancy in multiple sclerosis. Profiling relied on immunoSEQ multiplex PCR, and the TCRdb table lists in-frame clones only, not all of them. The sample yields tens of thousands of clones, 90% seen once. Source: CD4+ T cells from peripheral blood mononuclear cells, taken before pregnancy. The origin of the receptors is a female donor with multiple sclerosis, enrolled in a pregnancy study.

The genes are TRBV18 and TRBJ2-1; a possible D gene is TRBD1 (5 bases). This CDR3 is built from 17 residues. Between the trimmed V and J ends, which lost 2 bases and 0 bases, there was a span of 14 bases. From germline, CDR1 is KGHSH and CDR2 LQKENI. CDR3: CASSPSPPGRSYNEQFF. The DNA for the CDR3 is TGTGCCAGCTCACCAAGTCCCCCAGGGCGCTCCTACAATGAGCAGTTCTTC.

This chain joins TRBV19 and TRBJ2-1; unclear D gene. The CDR3 is 15 amino acids. Per germline, CDR1 LNHDA and CDR2 SQIVND (reference sequence). V lost 4 bases to trimming and J lost 12 bases, with 22 bases between them. The CDR3 DNA reads as TGTGCCAGTAGTACCTCTGGGCTACGTCAGCCGTGGCAGTTCTTC. Amino acids: CASSTSGLRQPWQFF.

This chain connects TRBV1 to TRBJ2-1; the table's D call, TRBD2, has no DNA check behind it. TRBV1 is described as a pseudogene. This CDR3 comprises 16 residues. CDR3 residues: CTSSFPGTSGYNEQFF. The CDR3 nucleotides are TGCACCAGCAGCTTCCCCGGGACTAGCGGCTACAATGAGCAGTTCTTC.

The rearrangement links TRBV19 to TRBJ1-2; D might be TRBD1 (5 bases). Germline V gene sequence: CDR1 LNHDA, CDR2 SQIVND (reference sequence). V was trimmed by 4 bases and J by 11 bases, leaving 20 bases between them. This CDR3 is 14 amino acids long. DNA of the CDR3: TGTGCCAGTAGTACCATATTGAACCGGGACTATTACACCTTC. Amino acid sequence: CASSTILNRDYYTF.

The V call is TRBV18, the J call TRBJ2-3, with no clear D. The CDR3 contains 16 residues. Germline assignment: CDR1 KGHSH and CDR2 LQKENI. V shed 3 bases and J shed 0 bases, with 13 bases lying between them. CDR3 bases: TGTGCCAGCTCACCCCCCCAGGTGACCAGCACAGATACGCAGTATTTT. Protein sequence: CASSPPQVTSTDTQYF.

The rearrangement uses TRBV7-6 and TRBJ2-7; 7 bases are a match to TRBD2. In germline, CDR1 is SGHVS, CDR2 FNYEAQ. V lost 3 bases, J lost 6 bases, and 14 bases stayed unmatched. CDR3 size: 16 residues. The CDR3 spells CASSLGEGRQSREQYF. For the CDR3, the DNA is TGTGCCAGCAGCTTGGGGGAGGGACGGCAATCCCGCGAGCAGTACTTC.

The CDR3 is CSVNGGLSTDTQYF. For the CDR3, the DNA is TGCAGCGTTAACGGGGGGCTATCCACAGATACGCAGTATTTT. V is TRBV29-1 and J is TRBJ2-3; D may be TRBD2 (7 bases). Trimming removed 5 bases from V and 2 bases from J, with 14 bases in between. CDR3 length: 14 amino acids. CDR1 SQVTM and CDR2 ANQGSEA come from the germline V gene.

The gene calls are TRBV5-1 and TRBJ2-2, with D maybe TRBD1 (5 bases). This CDR3 comprises 15 residues. Trimming cost V 1 base and J 4 bases, with 11 bases left between them. The germline gives CDR1 SGHRS, CDR2 YFSETQ. The DNA for the CDR3 is TGCGCCAGCAGCTTGACAGGAGATATCACCGGGGAGCTGTTTTTT. Protein product: CASSLTGDITGELFF.

In this sample, this clone turned up once. This chain joins TRBV7-8 and TRBJ1-1; no definite D call. The V gene's germline CDR1 is SGHVS and CDR2 FQNEAQ. Trimming shortened V by 4 bases and J by 4 bases, and 13 bases separated the two germline ends. There are 14 residues in the CDR3. The CDR3 DNA reads as TGTGCCAGCAGCTCCAACGCTGCAGGCACTGAAGCTTTCTTT. It encodes CASSSNAAGTEAFF.

J is TRBJ2-7 and V is TRBV15; TRBD1 might be the D (5 bases). Germline values: CDR1 LNHNV, CDR2 YYDKDF (reference sequence). CDR3 length: 16 residues. The ends were cut back, 0 bases at V and 1 base at J, with 13 bases in the middle. CDR3 residues: CATSRDTGRGSYEQYF. CDR3 sequence (DNA): TGTGCCACCAGCAGAGATACAGGTCGTGGATCCTACGAGCAGTACTTC.

The gene calls are TRBV4-1 and TRBJ2-4, with a possible D match to TRBD2 (5 bases). V was pared by 1 base and J by 0 bases, with 10 bases between. Germline CDR1 reads MGHRA; CDR2 reads YSYEKL. The CDR3 is made up of 16 amino acids. Written as DNA, the CDR3 is TGCGCCAGCAGCCAAGCCTCCCGGGGAGCCAAAAACATTCAGTACTTC. Its translation: CASSQASRGAKNIQYF.

This clone appeared a single time. The V call is TRBV7-2, the J call TRBJ2-6, with D possibly matching TRBD2 (6 bases). Germline V CDR1 and CDR2: SGHTA, FQGNSA. V dropped 5 bases and J dropped 0 bases, with 8 bases sitting between them. This CDR3 comprises 15 residues. The CDR3 coding sequence is TGTGCCAGCAGCCCCGGGGGCTCTGGGGCCAACGTCCTGACTTTC. Its translation is CASSPGGSGANVLTF.

The J gene is TRBJ2-1, the V gene TRBV11-2, with TRBD2 matching over 7 bases. This CDR3 has 15 amino acids. J was trimmed by 5 bases and V by 5 bases; bases with no gene match: 9. CDR1 SGHAT and CDR2 FQNNGV come from the germline V gene. This CDR3 reads CASSPLTSRDNEQFF. The CDR3, as DNA: TGTGCCAGCAGCCCCTTGACTAGCAGAGACAATGAGCAGTTCTTC.

V usage is TRBV6-1 and J usage is TRBJ1-5, with 10 nucleotides matching TRBD1. The J segment lost 6 bases and the V segment lost 6 bases, leaving 8 bases of the junction unmatched. CDR3 size: 15 residues. CDR1 is MNHNS, CDR2 SASEGT, per germline. The CDR3 spells CASSDGQGGLQPQHF. DNA for the CDR3: TGTGCCAGCAGCGACGGACAGGGGGGTCTTCAGCCCCAGCATTTT.